The present TCR beta chain was sequenced within a study of blood T cells in healthy people across ages. CDR3 size: 16 residues. Alongside a J-beta primer mix, a sample-barcoded 5' primer served in a second PCR lasting 7 to 11 cycles. Each cDNA molecule, via a template-switch adaptor with 12 random nucleotides, was tagged. Each CDR3 protein gets one entry after TCRdb re-called the 5' RACE reads with MiXCR. The repertoire holds roughly 720,000 distinct CDR3 sequences, with roughly 50% as singletons. The chain links TRBV21-1 to TRBJ2-5; the DNA was not used to check the table's D call, TRBD1. TRBV21-1 is a pseudogene. This sequence originates from a man at least 80 years old in good health. The sequencing input was blood. The DNA for the CDR3 is TGTGCCAGCAGCAAAGTGGGGACAGGGGGCCGAGAGACCCAGTACTTC. Translating gives CASSKVGTGGRETQYF.